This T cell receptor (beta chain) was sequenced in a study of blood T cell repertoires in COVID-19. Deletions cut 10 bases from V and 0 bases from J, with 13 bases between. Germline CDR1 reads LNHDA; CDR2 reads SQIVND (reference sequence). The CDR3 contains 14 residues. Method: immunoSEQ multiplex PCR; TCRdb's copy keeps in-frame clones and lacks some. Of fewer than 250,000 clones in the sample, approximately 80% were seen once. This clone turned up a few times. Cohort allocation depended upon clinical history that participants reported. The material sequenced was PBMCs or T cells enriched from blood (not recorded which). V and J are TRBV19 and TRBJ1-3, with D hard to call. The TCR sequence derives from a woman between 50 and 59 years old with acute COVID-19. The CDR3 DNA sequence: TGTGCCACGCTCGGAGTCGCCTCTGGAAACACCATATATTTT. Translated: CATLGVASGNTIYF. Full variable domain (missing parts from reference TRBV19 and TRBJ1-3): DGGITQSPKYLFRKEGQNVTLSCEQNLNHDAMYWYRQDPGQGLRLIYYSQIVNDFQKGDIAEGYSVSREKKESFPLTVTSAQKNPTAFYLCATLGVASGNTIYFGEGSWLTVV.